This T cell receptor beta chain was obtained from a study of OX40 agonist ivuxolimab in advanced cancers. Background on the study: Participants could have had prior anti-PD-1, anti-PD-L1 or anti-CTLA-4 therapy, and more than 35% had some.

Comment on this clone: What it binds is unknown.

Profiling relied on immunoSEQ multiplex PCR, and the TCRdb table lists in-frame clones only, not all of them. The sample lists about 51,000 clones; almost 90% were seen once. V dropped 5 bases and J dropped 4 bases, with 16 bases sitting between them. The V gene's germline CDR1 is SGDLS and CDR2 YYNGEE. The CDR3 length is 15 residues. Whole-study findings and limits: Certain nonresponders likewise exhibited a low normalized T-cell clonal expansion. With doses of 0.1 to 3.0 mg/kg, CD4+ and CD8+ blood T cells had undergone clonal expansion by week 6.

The origin of this receptor is an adult with an advanced solid tumor such as melanoma, head and neck, liver or kidney cancer. The rearrangement uses TRBV9 and TRBJ1-3; perhaps TRBD1 as D (6 bases). The material was CD4+ or CD8+ T cells sorted from blood, obtained in a trial of the OX40 agonist ivuxolimab. For the CDR3, the DNA is TGTGCCAGCAGTCTAGGGGGGGAGTTGGGAAACACCATATATTTT. Encoded protein: CASSLGGELGNTIYF.